This T cell receptor (beta chain) was found in a study of shared T cell receptors in the human thymus. The table came from immunoSEQ multiplex PCR; TCRdb's copy has only in-frame clones and leaves some out. The sample records 500,000 to 550,000 clones, about 84% being singletons. The junction had 11 bases not matched to a gene; V was cut back by 1 base and J by 3 bases. This CDR3 is built from 18 residues. CDR1 and CDR2 from the germline V gene are LGHNA and YNFKEQ. The same sample was also used in a study of human thymus T cells. That work adds: The sample donors, healthy Finnish infants, were having corrective surgery for congenital heart defects. The thymus tissue came from resections taken during corrective heart surgery. There appeared to be biased usage of V and J genes in thymic and blood repertoires. Thymic repertoires of unrelated individuals were reported in related research to overlap highly.

This receptor was identified in a boy in the first two years of life with a congenital heart defect. The chain employs TRBV4-2 and TRBJ2-7, with 11 bases identical to TRBD2. Sequencing used thymocytes. This CDR3 reads CASSQVGDSGRADYEQYF. The CDR3 nucleotides are TGTGCCAGCAGCCAAGTCGGAGATAGCGGGAGGGCTGACTACGAGCAGTACTTC.